The entry below gives a single T cell receptor (beta chain) sequence along with its context. Antigen specificity is unknown. Second-dose timings of about 4 or about 12 weeks were pooled. Produced via immunoSEQ multiplex PCR; TCRdb's table is partial and in-frame only. The sample has more than 120,000 clones, roughly nine tenths seen once. The sample originates from a study of T cell responses to AZD1222 COVID-19 vaccine. Study outcomes and limitations: Most donors were white British, females outnumbered males, and clonal diversity was possibly underestimated. Just a handful of AZD1222 recipients tested seropositive at baseline. Compared with day 0, the breadth and depth of the Spike-specific TCR repertoire rose significantly after two doses of AZD1222.

This CDR3 is 14 amino acids long. V lost 7 bases, J lost 8 bases, and 20 bases lay in between. The germline gives CDR1 MNHEY, CDR2 SVGAGI. The sequenced sample was peripheral blood, obtained 28 days after the second AZD1222 dose. The chain couples TRBV6-5 to TRBJ1-2; a weak D match, TRBD1 (5 bases). This clonotype was sampled from an adult who received the AZD1222 COVID-19 vaccine. CDR3 DNA: TGTGCCAGCACCCCAACGGCGGCCCCAGGGGGCTACACCTTC. This codes for CASTPTAAPGGYTF.